A selection of T cell receptor beta chains follows, all from one sample in a study of cytomegalovirus exposure and HLA in healthy donors. The assay was immunoSEQ multiplex PCR, and TCRdb's table has in-frame clones only and misses some. The top ten hold around 2.9% of the sample, which has approximately 70,000 clones, approximately 80% seen once. Sequencing was carried out using PBMCs. The source of these receptors is a woman in her twenties or thirties in good health and CMV-seronegative. The CDR3 runs from the conserved cysteine through the conserved F or W. D genes are given only for firm matches. Size is omitted from some rows. Given values are once, few, many or a class for expanded clones.

d_call j_call clone_size v_call cdr3_nt cdr3_aa
TRBD1 TRBJ1-1 NA TRBV7-9 TGTGCCAGCAGCTTTGGGACAGGGGGTTTTCTGGGGACTGAAGCTTTCTTT CASSFGTGGFLGTEAFF
NA TRBJ1-1 NA TRBV2 TGTGCCAGCAGTGAATTTTTTCTAGGTCTGAACACTGAAGCTTTCTTT CASSEFFLGLNTEAFF
NA TRBJ2-7 NA TRBV2 TGTGCCAGCAGATCGGGACTCTACCCCTACGAGCAGTACTTC CASRSGLYPYEQYF
NA TRBJ2-2 NA TRBV5-8 TGTGCCAGCAGCTTGGCCCACCTATCCGATCCTGCCGGGGAGCTGTTTTTT CASSLAHLSDPAGELFF
NA TRBJ1-2 NA TRBV6-1 TGTGCCAGCAGTGAAGAAGCTGGACAGCCCTATGGCTACACCTTC CASSEEAGQPYGYTF
NA TRBJ2-7 NA TRBV28 TGTGCCAGCACTAAGGGTCAGGGCTCAACCTACGAGCAGTACTTC CASTKGQGSTYEQYF
NA TRBJ1-1 once TRBV19 TGTGCCAGTAGTATAGCGGTGCGGGACACTGAAGCTTTCTTT CASSIAVRDTEAFF
NA TRBJ2-3 NA TRBV9 TGTGCCAGCAGCTTCACAGGGGACTGGGCAGATACGCAGTATTTT CASSFTGDWADTQYF
TRBD1 TRBJ1-2 few TRBV27 TGTGCCAGCAGTAGATCCGGGACAGGGAACTATGGCTACACCTTC CASSRSGTGNYGYTF
TRBD2 TRBJ2-3 NA TRBV25-1 TGTGCCAGCAGCCCCAGCGGGGGCACAGATACGCAGTATTTT CASSPSGGTDTQYF
NA TRBJ2-1 NA TRBV4-3 TGCGCCAGCAGCCGCGGACAGCGGGAACCCAATGAGCAGTTCTTC CASSRGQREPNEQFF
NA TRBJ1-4 NA TRBV27 TGTGCCAGCAGTTTATTTGTAGGGGGAGAAAAACTGTTTTTT CASSLFVGGEKLFF
TRBD1 TRBJ2-4 NA TRBV4-1 TGCGCCAGCGGGGACAGGGGGCGCTTGGCCAAAAACATTCAGTACTTC CASGDRGRLAKNIQYF
TRBD1 TRBJ1-1 few TRBV19 TGTGCCAGTACAGCCGGACTACAGGGGGCATCTGAAGCTTTCTTT CASTAGLQGASEAFF
NA TRBJ1-4 NA TRBV7-2 TGTGCCAGCAGCTTAGCGCGGGGGGGCGGGGGGGGTGAAAAACTGTTTTTT CASSLARGGGGGEKLFF
NA TRBJ1-4 NA TRBV13 TGTGCCAGCAGGGAACAGGGTTTCGGTGAAAAACTGTTTTTT CASREQGFGEKLFF
NA TRBJ2-7 NA TRBV27 TGTGCCATCAGAAGTTGGAGCTCCTACGAGCAGTACTTC CAIRSWSSYEQYF
NA TRBJ1-1 NA TRBV7-2 TGTGCCAGCAGCTTGGTAGAAGACACTGAAGCTTTCTTT CASSLVEDTEAFF
NA TRBJ1-2 NA TRBV11-2 TGTGCCAGCACCGTAACAACTAACTATGGCTACACCTTC CASTVTTNYGYTF
TRBD2 TRBJ2-2 NA TRBV4-1 TGCGCCAGCAGCCAAGAAGGAGCGGGGGGGAACACCGGGGAGCTGTTTTTT CASSQEGAGGNTGELFF
NA TRBJ1-4 NA TRBV5-4 TGTGCCAGCAGCCTCGCCAGGGGTCTCAGCACTAATGAAAAACTGTTTTTT CASSLARGLSTNEKLFF
NA TRBJ1-3 once TRBV29-1 TGCAGCGCCTCTCCTACTTCTGGAAACACCATATATTTT CSASPTSGNTIYF
TRBD1 TRBJ2-7 NA TRBV7-2 TGTGCCAGCAGCCCACTCCGGACAGGGGGCAGGTACGAGCAGTACTTC CASSPLRTGGRYEQYF
NA TRBJ1-5 NA TRBV4-1 TGCGCCAGCAGTGCCGAGAATAGCAATCAGCCCCAGCATTTT CASSAENSNQPQHF
NA TRBJ2-2 few TRBV18 TGTGCCAGCTCACCCCCGACAGGGAACACCGGGGAGCTGTTTTTT CASSPPTGNTGELFF
NA TRBJ2-3 few TRBV19 TGTGCCAGTAGGGCAGGAAGCACAGATACGCAGTATTTT CASRAGSTDTQYF
NA TRBJ1-5 NA TRBV2 TGTGCCAGCAGTGACACGCCGTCGGGGTATAGCAATCAGCCCCAGCATTTT CASSDTPSGYSNQPQHF
NA TRBJ1-5 NA TRBV5-4 TGTGCCAGCAGCCCCGACAGGAGCAATCAGCCCCAGCATTTT CASSPDRSNQPQHF
NA TRBJ2-5 NA TRBV28 TGTGCCAGCGAGGACCAGGGGCCGCAGGAGACCCAGTACTTC CASEDQGPQETQYF
NA TRBJ1-2 NA TRBV6-5 TGTGCCAGCAGTTACTCTCGCCAGGCCACAGGCGGTGGCTACACCTTC CASSYSRQATGGGYTF
TRBD1 TRBJ2-7 medium-sized TRBV6-5 TGTGCCAGCAGTTACGAAGAGACAGGGGGCAGGGAGCAGTACTTC CASSYEETGGREQYF
NA TRBJ1-3 NA TRBV5-5 TGTGCCAGCAGCTTGTTTACAGTCCCCTCTGGAAACACCATATATTTT CASSLFTVPSGNTIYF
TRBD1 TRBJ1-2 NA TRBV7-2 TGTGCCAGCAGCCTTCTTACAGGGGAGTGGGATGGCTACACCTTC CASSLLTGEWDGYTF
TRBD1 TRBJ1-3 NA TRBV7-9 TGTGCCAGCAGCTTAGGGGACAGGGGGCACGGAAACACCATATATTTT CASSLGDRGHGNTIYF
NA TRBJ2-1 few TRBV4-1 TGCGCCAGCAGCCTACACTACAATGAGCAGTTCTTC CASSLHYNEQFF
NA TRBJ2-7 NA TRBV18 TGTGCCAGCTCACCCACGACAGTTCCGGTTGAGCAGTACTTC CASSPTTVPVEQYF
NA TRBJ2-2 NA TRBV18 TGTGCCAGCTCAAGCACAGGGAACACCGGGGAGCTGTTTTTT CASSSTGNTGELFF
NA TRBJ2-7 NA TRBV7-8 TGTGCCAGCAGCTATGGAGGGGACTCAGCCTACGAGCAGTACTTC CASSYGGDSAYEQYF
NA TRBJ1-1 NA TRBV28 TGTGCCGTACAGGGGAACACTGAAGCTTTCTTT CAVQGNTEAFF
TRBD1 TRBJ1-2 NA TRBV11-2 TGTGCCAGCAGCTTAGTAGGACAGGGAACTAACTATGGCTACACCTTC CASSLVGQGTNYGYTF
NA TRBJ1-4 NA TRBV2 TGTGCCAGCAAGTCCAGGGTAGATGAAAAACTGTTTTTT CASKSRVDEKLFF
NA TRBJ1-1 NA TRBV6-6 TGTGCCAGCAGTCGGGGACACCGGGTCACTGAAGCTTTCTTT CASSRGHRVTEAFF
TRBD2 TRBJ2-3 few TRBV11-1 TGTGCCAGCAGCTTAGGGGGGACTAGCGGCGGCACAGATACGCAGTATTTT CASSLGGTSGGTDTQYF